This T cell receptor beta chain stems from a study of regulatory T cells in long-lasting Graves disease. Study results and limitations: With approximately 2,500 shared public clonotypes, persistent patients exceeded new patients, who shared over 850.

Many counts were recorded for this clonotype. Its target is not known. Time point specified: newly diagnosed GD, antithyroid drugs for less than 3 months. RNA isolated from PBMCs was used to make the TCR library. EDTA tubes received around 9 milliliters of collected peripheral blood. CDR1 MDHEN and CDR2 SYDVKM come from the germline V gene. The CDR3 runs to 14 residues. Between the trimmed V and J ends, which lost 5 bases and 1 base, there was a span of 11 bases. Relying on iRepertoire HTBI primers and Arm-PCR of CDR3 regions, the team built TCR beta libraries. A single record per CDR3 protein comes from TCRdb applying MiXCR to the multiplex PCR reads. The sample includes 350,000 to 400,000 distinct CDR3 sequences, under 20% seen only once; the top ten take just over 20%. These data also featured in a second study, about T cells in Graves' hyperthyroidism and ophthalmopathy. As that report states: Exclusion criteria comprised uncontrolled infection, other autoimmune disease, pregnancy or lactation. A first-round RT-PCR of the TCR CDR3 used the HTBI primer set.

The J gene is TRBJ1-2, the V gene TRBV28, with a tentative D call TRBD1 (5 bases). The TCR was taken from a woman younger than 35 with Graves disease. Sequencing was performed on peripheral blood mononuclear cells (PBMCs), taken at new diagnosis, from a patient treated with antithyroid drugs. The CDR3 region has the DNA TGTGCCAGCAGTACCGCTGGGGGTAACTATGGCTACACCTTC. Translation: CASSTAGGNYGYTF.